Listed below are T cell receptor beta chains from one sample, sequenced in a study of T cell repertoires in cytomegalovirus infection. TCRdb re-analysed the reads in MiXCR, keeping a single row per CDR3 protein. The sample carries 400,000 to 600,000 distinct CDR3 sequences, under 55% recorded once. For these receptors, no antigen is known. The sample consisted of cultured PBMCs, taken from culture after CMV antigen stimulation. The origin of the receptors is a human donor in good health (CMV status not recorded). Some clones in this sample may be carry-over from other donors' samples. The CDR3 runs from the conserved cysteine through the conserved F or W. The D gene is left open where the match is weak. Where a row states a size, it is once, few, many or the class of an expanded clone; other rows omit it.

CDR3nt: TGTGCCAGCAGTAAAGGGACAGGGGACTCTATTGAAGCTTTCTTT
CDR3aa: CASSKGTGDSIEAFF
v_gene: TRBV27
d_gene: TRBD1
abundance: once
j_gene: TRBJ1-1

CDR3nt: TGTGCCAGCAGCTTAGAGCAGGGGGGCATTCAGTACTTC
CDR3aa: CASSLEQGGIQYF
v_gene: TRBV7-2
d_gene: .
abundance: .
j_gene: TRBJ2-4

CDR3nt: TGTGCCAGCAGTTATAGGGGGGGCCGGGCTTTCTTT
CDR3aa: CASSYRGGRAFF
v_gene: TRBV28
d_gene: .
abundance: .
j_gene: TRBJ1-1

CDR3nt: TGTGCCAGCAGTTACCGAGCAGGGGGTGCTGAAGCTTTCTTT
CDR3aa: CASSYRAGGAEAFF
v_gene: TRBV6-5
d_gene: TRBD1
abundance: .
j_gene: TRBJ1-1

CDR3nt: TGTGCCAGCAGCTTAGACAGTATGAATCAGCCCCAGCATTTT
CDR3aa: CASSLDSMNQPQHF
v_gene: TRBV7-9
d_gene: .
abundance: .
j_gene: TRBJ1-5

CDR3nt: TGTGCTAGTGGTTTGGTACTGGGGCAGGGCGGTCAGCCCCAGCATTTT
CDR3aa: CASGLVLGQGGQPQHF
v_gene: TRBV12-5
d_gene: .
abundance: .
j_gene: TRBJ1-5

CDR3nt: TGTGCCAGCAGCCAGCCCCCCAGCAGGGTGGGTAACACTGAAGCTTTCTTT
CDR3aa: CASSQPPSRVGNTEAFF
v_gene: TRBV12-3/TRBV12-4
d_gene: .
abundance: few
j_gene: TRBJ1-1

CDR3nt: TGTGCCAGCAGCTTAGCACGCGGCGGGGGCCCCTACAATGAGCAGTTCTTC
CDR3aa: CASSLARGGGPYNEQFF
v_gene: TRBV7-8
d_gene: .
abundance: .
j_gene: TRBJ2-1

CDR3nt: TGTGCCAGCAGCTCAGAGGGGGGGTATAATTCACCCCTCCACTTT
CDR3aa: CASSSEGGYNSPLHF
v_gene: TRBV7-8
d_gene: .
abundance: .
j_gene: TRBJ1-6

CDR3nt: TGTGCCAGCAGCGTCCCGGGGGGCGAGGATACGCAGTATTTT
CDR3aa: CASSVPGGEDTQYF
v_gene: TRBV7-8
d_gene: .
abundance: few
j_gene: TRBJ2-3

CDR3nt: TGCGCCAGCAGCCAAGAGGTAGGCGAAATCAGCGAGCAGTACTTC
CDR3aa: CASSQEVGEISEQYF
v_gene: TRBV4-1
d_gene: .
abundance: .
j_gene: TRBJ2-7

CDR3nt: TGTGCCCCCGTGCATGAGCAGTTCTTC
CDR3aa: CAPVHEQFF
v_gene: TRBV12-3/TRBV12-4
d_gene: .
abundance: few
j_gene: TRBJ2-1

CDR3nt: TGTGCCACCGCCCGCAGCGGGAAGACCTACGAGCAGTACTTC
CDR3aa: CATARSGKTYEQYF
v_gene: TRBV7-2
d_gene: TRBD2
abundance: .
j_gene: TRBJ2-7

CDR3nt: TGCAGTGCTAGAGTAGCGGGGGGGGGGAATGAGCAGTTCTTC
CDR3aa: CSARVAGGGNEQFF
v_gene: TRBV20-1
d_gene: TRBD2
abundance: .
j_gene: TRBJ2-1

CDR3nt: TGTGCCAGCAGTTTAGGCGCCCCAAATGGCGAGCAGTACTTC
CDR3aa: CASSLGAPNGEQYF
v_gene: TRBV12-3/TRBV12-4
d_gene: .
abundance: .
j_gene: TRBJ2-7

CDR3nt: TGTGCCAGCAGCGTGGTCCCGGGACTAGATAATGAGCAGTTCTTC
CDR3aa: CASSVVPGLDNEQFF
v_gene: TRBV9
d_gene: TRBD2
abundance: few
j_gene: TRBJ2-1

CDR3nt: TGTGCCAGCAGTTACCCGCGCGGGAGACAGGGATGGGGGGCGAACACTGAAGCTTTCTTT
CDR3aa: CASSYPRGRQGWGANTEAFF
v_gene: TRBV6-6
d_gene: TRBD1
abundance: .
j_gene: TRBJ1-1

CDR3nt: TGTGCCACCAGCAGAGATTGGGAAGGGATCGACCAAGAGACCCAGTACTTC
CDR3aa: CATSRDWEGIDQETQYF
v_gene: TRBV15
d_gene: .
abundance: .
j_gene: TRBJ2-5

CDR3nt: TGTGCCATCAGGAATAACGCGGGCGGCTCCTACAATGAGCAGTTCTTC
CDR3aa: CAIRNNAGGSYNEQFF
v_gene: TRBV10-3
d_gene: .
abundance: few
j_gene: TRBJ2-1

CDR3nt: TGTGCCAGCAGTGCCACAGGGGGGAGGAATGAGCAGTTCTTC
CDR3aa: CASSATGGRNEQFF
v_gene: TRBV12-3/TRBV12-4
d_gene: TRBD1
abundance: .
j_gene: TRBJ2-1

CDR3nt: TGTGCCAGCAGTGGGACAGGGGGTTCTACCGGGGAGCTGTTTTTT
CDR3aa: CASSGTGGSTGELFF
v_gene: TRBV2
d_gene: TRBD1
abundance: .
j_gene: TRBJ2-2

CDR3nt: TGTGCCAGCTCACCGGTGAGCGGGGCCACAGATACGCAGTATTTT
CDR3aa: CASSPVSGATDTQYF
v_gene: TRBV18
d_gene: TRBD2
abundance: few
j_gene: TRBJ2-3

CDR3nt: TGTGCCAGCAGCCCTTTGGTAGCGGGAGACACCGGGGAGCTGTTTTTT
CDR3aa: CASSPLVAGDTGELFF
v_gene: TRBV7-6
d_gene: TRBD2
abundance: .
j_gene: TRBJ2-2

CDR3nt: TGTGCCAGCAGCTTGGGCAGGGCCACTGAAGCTTTCTTT
CDR3aa: CASSLGRATEAFF
v_gene: TRBV7-2
d_gene: .
abundance: many
j_gene: TRBJ1-1

CDR3nt: TGTGCCAGCAGCTATCGGGAGCTAACCTACGAGCAGTACTTC
CDR3aa: CASSYRELTYEQYF
v_gene: TRBV7-2
d_gene: .
abundance: few
j_gene: TRBJ2-7

CDR3nt: TGTGCCAGCAGTACAACCGGGACCAGGAACAATGAGCAGTTCTTC
CDR3aa: CASSTTGTRNNEQFF
v_gene: TRBV6-2/TRBV6-3
d_gene: .
abundance: .
j_gene: TRBJ2-1

CDR3nt: TGCGCCAGCAGTTCGGGGGCGGGCCGAACCTACGAGCAGTACTTC
CDR3aa: CASSSGAGRTYEQYF
v_gene: TRBV5-1
d_gene: .
abundance: .
j_gene: TRBJ2-7

CDR3nt: TGTGCCAGCAGCCCCCAAGCGGGAGCGGAGAATGAGCAGTTCTTC
CDR3aa: CASSPQAGAENEQFF
v_gene: TRBV7-2
d_gene: TRBD2
abundance: few
j_gene: TRBJ2-1

CDR3nt: TGTGCCAGCAGCCCCCCTCGGGGCGAGCAGTACTTC
CDR3aa: CASSPPRGEQYF
v_gene: TRBV7-9
d_gene: .
abundance: few
j_gene: TRBJ2-7

CDR3nt: TGTGCCAGCAGTTTCCGTCAGGGAGCTTTCTTT
CDR3aa: CASSFRQGAFF
v_gene: TRBV12-3/TRBV12-4
d_gene: .
abundance: .
j_gene: TRBJ1-1

CDR3nt: TGTGCCAGTAGTATGACTCCTCGGGGTGAGCAGTACTTC
CDR3aa: CASSMTPRGEQYF
v_gene: TRBV19
d_gene: .
abundance: .
j_gene: TRBJ2-7

CDR3nt: TGTGCCAGCAGTGCGGGGGTCCGTGAGGCCGGGGAGCTGTTTTTT
CDR3aa: CASSAGVREAGELFF
v_gene: TRBV2
d_gene: .
abundance: few
j_gene: TRBJ2-2

CDR3nt: TGTGCCAGCACTCCCGGACTAGCGGCCTCTACGCAGTATTTT
CDR3aa: CASTPGLAASTQYF
v_gene: TRBV6-2/TRBV6-3
d_gene: TRBD2
abundance: .
j_gene: TRBJ2-3

CDR3nt: TGTGCCAGCAGCTTATTACTTCCCGGGGAGCTGTTTTTT
CDR3aa: CASSLLLPGELFF
v_gene: TRBV7-2
d_gene: .
abundance: many
j_gene: TRBJ2-2

CDR3nt: TGTGCCAGCAGTGACGGGCTAGCGGGGGCCCTCAGGGCAGATACGCAGTATTTT
CDR3aa: CASSDGLAGALRADTQYF
v_gene: TRBV2
d_gene: TRBD2
abundance: .
j_gene: TRBJ2-3

CDR3nt: TGTGCCATCAGTGACCTTGGGACAGGGGGCCACTACGAGCAGTACTTC
CDR3aa: CAISDLGTGGHYEQYF
v_gene: TRBV10-3
d_gene: TRBD1
abundance: few
j_gene: TRBJ2-7

CDR3nt: TGTGCCAGCTTACAGGGGGCCGAGCAGTTCTTC
CDR3aa: CASLQGAEQFF
v_gene: TRBV7-9
d_gene: TRBD1
abundance: few
j_gene: TRBJ2-1

CDR3nt: TGTGCCAGCAGTTTGGAGACTCTCACAGATACGCAGTATTTT
CDR3aa: CASSLETLTDTQYF
v_gene: TRBV12-3/TRBV12-4
d_gene: .
abundance: .
j_gene: TRBJ2-3

CDR3nt: TGTGCCAGCAGTTACCCTTACAGGGGGGGAGGGGAGCTGTTTTTT
CDR3aa: CASSYPYRGGGELFF
v_gene: TRBV28
d_gene: .
abundance: .
j_gene: TRBJ2-2

CDR3nt: TGTGCCAGCAGTCGCGGACAGGGAATGAGTCAGCCCCAGCATTTT
CDR3aa: CASSRGQGMSQPQHF
v_gene: TRBV28
d_gene: TRBD1
abundance: .
j_gene: TRBJ1-5

CDR3nt: TGTGCCAGCAGTACCTCCCAGGACCTGCCCCAGCATTTT
CDR3aa: CASSTSQDLPQHF
v_gene: TRBV12-3/TRBV12-4
d_gene: .
abundance: few
j_gene: TRBJ1-5

CDR3nt: TGTGCCAGCAGCTTAAGCCCGGGGACGGGTGAGCAGTTCTTC
CDR3aa: CASSLSPGTGEQFF
v_gene: TRBV7-2
d_gene: .
abundance: few
j_gene: TRBJ2-1

CDR3nt: TGCGCCAGCAGCATTGACCCGGGACTAGGGGATGGGGGCGCCTACGAGCAGTACTTC
CDR3aa: CASSIDPGLGDGGAYEQYF
v_gene: TRBV4-3
d_gene: TRBD2
abundance: .
j_gene: TRBJ2-7

CDR3nt: TGTGCCAGCAGCCAAGGGGGACTAGCAGGGGAGACCCAGTACTTC
CDR3aa: CASSQGGLAGETQYF
v_gene: TRBV7-2
d_gene: TRBD2
abundance: once
j_gene: TRBJ2-5

CDR3nt: TGTGCCAGCAGTTACGGGCCGGGCTCCCTGAACACAGATACGCAGTATTTT
CDR3aa: CASSYGPGSLNTDTQYF
v_gene: TRBV6-5
d_gene: .
abundance: .
j_gene: TRBJ2-3

CDR3nt: TGCGCCAGCAGCCAAGAAATGGTGTGGCTAGCGGGCGCCGGGGAGCTGTTTTTT
CDR3aa: CASSQEMVWLAGAGELFF
v_gene: TRBV4-1
d_gene: TRBD2
abundance: once
j_gene: TRBJ2-2

CDR3nt: TGCGCCAGCAGCCAAGTACATGGGAACACTGAAGCTTTCTTT
CDR3aa: CASSQVHGNTEAFF
v_gene: TRBV4-3
d_gene: .
abundance: .
j_gene: TRBJ1-1

CDR3nt: TGTGCAGTTAAGGATGAGTTCTCTGGAAACACCATATATTTT
CDR3aa: CAVKDEFSGNTIYF
v_gene: TRBV19
d_gene: .
abundance: .
j_gene: TRBJ1-3

CDR3nt: TGTGCCAGCAGTTGGGGGGGGGGATTCTATGGCTACACCTTC
CDR3aa: CASSWGGGFYGYTF
v_gene: TRBV12-3/TRBV12-4
d_gene: .
abundance: once
j_gene: TRBJ1-2